These T cell receptor beta chains were read from a single sample in a study of blood T cell repertoires in COVID-19. The table came from immunoSEQ multiplex PCR; TCRdb's copy has only in-frame clones and leaves some out. Seen here are about 160,000 clones, 85% observed once, and the top ten hold less than 3.5%. The sample consisted of peripheral blood. The origin of the receptors is a human donor with acute or convalescent COVID-19. The donor label of this sample is uncertain. Both conserved end residues are part of each CDR3. The D gene is left open where the match is weak. Part of the rows lack a size; the others show once, few, many or a class for expanded clones.

TRBD1	NA	TRBJ1-2	TRBV4-2	CASSQEDRGPDGYTF	TGTGCCAGCAGCCAAGAGGACAGGGGACCGGATGGCTACACCTTC
NA	NA	TRBJ1-5	TRBV30	CAWSRQGPQPQHF	TGTGCCTGGAGCCGCCAGGGCCCTCAGCCCCAGCATTTT
NA	NA	TRBJ1-5	TRBV12-3/TRBV12-4	CASSFTGNQPQHF	TGTGCCAGCAGTTTTACAGGCAATCAGCCCCAGCATTTT
NA	NA	TRBJ1-3	TRBV7-6	CASSLGTDTIYF	TGTGCCAGCAGCTTAGGCACAGACACCATATATTTT
TRBD1	few	TRBJ1-2	TRBV4-1	CASSQAAQGIDYGYTF	TGCGCCAGCAGCCAAGCGGCACAGGGGATAGACTATGGCTACACCTTC
NA	NA	TRBJ2-1	TRBV19	CASSYYVGLADNEQFF	TGTGCCAGTAGTTACTATGTGGGTTTGGCCGACAATGAGCAGTTCTTC
NA	NA	TRBJ2-1	TRBV7-2	CASSLDQGSYNEQFF	TGTGCCAGCAGCCTCGACCAGGGAAGCTACAATGAGCAGTTCTTC
TRBD1	NA	TRBJ2-7	TRBV7-2	CASSQNRGREQYF	TGTGCCAGCAGCCAAAACAGGGGGCGAGAGCAGTACTTC
TRBD2	NA	TRBJ2-5	TRBV5-4	CASSRTSGGYQETQYF	TGTGCCAGCAGCCGGACTAGCGGGGGGTACCAAGAGACCCAGTACTTC
TRBD1	NA	TRBJ1-1	TRBV28	CASSLPGQGTSMGLF	TGTGCCAGCAGTTTACCTGGACAGGGTACATCAATGGGTCTCTTT
NA	NA	TRBJ1-1	TRBV5-3	CARSDHRADSVNTEAFF	TGTGCCAGAAGCGACCACAGAGCCGATTCAGTGAACACTGAAGCTTTCTTT
TRBD1	NA	TRBJ2-2	TRBV30	CAWRGQGATGELFF	TGTGCCTGGAGGGGACAGGGGGCAACCGGGGAGCTGTTTTTT
NA	NA	TRBJ2-2	TRBV2	CASSVTVRNTGELFF	TGTGCCAGCAGTGTGACAGTCCGAAACACCGGGGAGCTGTTTTTT
NA	NA	TRBJ1-1	TRBV18	CASSKSEGNTEAFF	TGTGCCAGCTCCAAAAGTGAGGGGAACACTGAAGCTTTCTTT
NA	NA	TRBJ1-2	TRBV7-2	CASSLVAGIWYGYTF	TGTGCCAGCAGCTTAGTAGCGGGAATTTGGTATGGCTACACCTTC
NA	NA	TRBJ1-6	TRBV6-1	CASSGQGRLSGGSPLHF	TGTGCCAGCAGTGGGCAGGGTCGGTTGTCGGGGGGTTCACCCCTCCACTTT
NA	NA	TRBJ2-3	TRBV14	CASSPRLLLDGDTQYF	TGTGCCAGCAGCCCCCGACTCCTCCTCGATGGAGATACGCAGTATTTT
TRBD1	NA	TRBJ1-1	TRBV7-3	CASSSKPRGIMNTEAFF	TGTGCCAGCAGCTCTAAACCCAGGGGGATAATGAACACTGAAGCTTTCTTT
NA	NA	TRBJ1-4	TRBV4-1	CASSPFGRASTNEKLFF	TGCGCCAGCAGCCCTTTCGGGCGGGCCTCAACTAATGAAAAACTGTTTTTT
NA	NA	TRBJ1-1	TRBV10-1	CASSPHAGRRNTEAFF	TGCGCCAGCAGCCCCCACGCAGGGAGGCGAAACACTGAAGCTTTCTTT
NA	NA	TRBJ2-1	TRBV27	CASSLQGLNEQFF	TGTGCCAGCAGTCTACAGGGATTGAATGAGCAGTTCTTC
NA	NA	TRBJ1-3	TRBV5-1	CASSSQGTSGNTIYF	TGCGCCAGCAGCTCCCAGGGGACATCTGGAAACACCATATATTTT
NA	NA	TRBJ1-4	TRBV6-5	CASSGQRTTNEKLFF	TGTGCCAGCAGCGGACAGCGAACAACTAATGAAAAACTGTTTTTT
TRBD1	NA	TRBJ1-5	TRBV19	CASSPLRAGGIQPQHF	TGTGCCAGTAGTCCCCTACGGGCAGGGGGCATTCAGCCCCAGCATTTT
NA	NA	TRBJ1-1	TRBV7-3	CASSAHRVGNTEAFF	TGTGCCAGCAGCGCTCACAGGGTGGGGAACACTGAAGCTTTCTTT
TRBD1	once	TRBJ2-3	TRBV18	CASSPVIQGASTDTQYF	TGTGCCAGCTCACCCGTAATACAGGGGGCCAGCACAGATACGCAGTATTTT
TRBD1	NA	TRBJ2-7	TRBV5-1	CASSLGGTAIYEQYF	TGCGCCAGCAGCTTGGGAGGGACAGCCATCTACGAGCAGTACTTC
TRBD2	NA	TRBJ2-3	TRBV11-2	CASSLVQAGGPTDTQYF	TGTGCCAGCAGCTTAGTGCAGGCGGGGGGGCCGACAGATACGCAGTATTTT
NA	few	TRBJ2-7	TRBV6-5	CASTGATYEQYF	TGTGCCAGCACAGGGGCAACCTACGAGCAGTACTTC
TRBD2	NA	TRBJ2-5	TRBV9	CASSKRLAGKETQYF	TGTGCCAGCAGCAAAAGACTAGCGGGGAAAGAGACCCAGTACTTC
TRBD1	NA	TRBJ1-6	TRBV7-8	CASSIGDRGRNSPLHF	TGTGCCAGCAGCATCGGGGACAGGGGGAGGAATTCACCCCTCCACTTT
TRBD1	NA	TRBJ1-4	TRBV5-1	CASSSGQALLEKLFF	TGCGCCAGCAGCTCCGGACAGGCCCTCCTTGAAAAACTGTTTTTT
TRBD1	NA	TRBJ1-6	TRBV11-3	CASSGNRGSSYNSPLHF	TGTGCCAGCAGCGGCAACAGGGGAAGCTCCTATAATTCACCCCTCCACTTT
TRBD1	few	TRBJ1-6	TRBV5-1	CASSTGTGGLDSPLHF	TGCGCCAGCAGCACCGGGACAGGGGGTCTTGATTCACCCCTCCACTTT
NA	NA	TRBJ2-7	TRBV30	CAWKQQGYSEQYF	TGTGCCTGGAAGCAACAGGGTTACTCCGAGCAGTACTTC
NA	NA	TRBJ1-1	TRBV6-5	CASRTDMEHTEAFF	TGTGCCAGCCGGACGGACATGGAGCACACTGAAGCTTTCTTT
TRBD2	once	TRBJ2-5	TRBV9	CASSEGGLASRNQETQYF	TGTGCCAGCAGCGAAGGGGGACTAGCGAGTCGAAACCAAGAGACCCAGTACTTC
TRBD1	few	TRBJ1-5	TRBV15	CATSRGSGQGASPQHF	TGTGCCACCAGCAGAGGCTCGGGACAGGGGGCTTCGCCCCAGCATTTT
TRBD1	NA	TRBJ1-2	TRBV3-1/TRBV3-2	CASSQDRRTGAIYGYTF	TGTGCCAGCAGCCAAGATCGGAGGACAGGGGCAATCTATGGCTACACCTTC
NA	NA	TRBJ1-3	TRBV5-5	CASSPVTGLSGNTIYF	TGTGCCAGCAGCCCAGTGACAGGCCTCTCTGGAAACACCATATATTTT
NA	NA	TRBJ2-1	TRBV3-1/TRBV3-2	CASSHRVNEQFF	TGTGCCAGCAGTCACAGGGTCAATGAGCAGTTCTTC
NA	once	TRBJ1-2	TRBV19	CASSQQGHGNYGYTF	TGTGCCAGTAGCCAACAGGGACATGGGAACTATGGCTACACCTTC
TRBD1	NA	TRBJ1-1	TRBV5-4	CASSSGQGKNTEAFF	TGTGCCAGCAGCTCGGGACAGGGGAAGAACACTGAAGCTTTCTTT
TRBD2	NA	TRBJ2-1	TRBV5-1	CASSFGLAGARYNEQFF	TGCGCCAGCAGCTTCGGACTAGCGGGGGCCCGGTACAATGAGCAGTTCTTC
NA	NA	TRBJ2-3	TRBV5-5	CASSSGTVDTDTQYF	TGTGCCAGCAGCTCCGGGACTGTGGACACAGATACGCAGTATTTT
TRBD1	NA	TRBJ1-2	TRBV18	CASSLGQGLGYTF	TGTGCCAGCTCACTCGGACAGGGGTTGGGCTACACCTTC